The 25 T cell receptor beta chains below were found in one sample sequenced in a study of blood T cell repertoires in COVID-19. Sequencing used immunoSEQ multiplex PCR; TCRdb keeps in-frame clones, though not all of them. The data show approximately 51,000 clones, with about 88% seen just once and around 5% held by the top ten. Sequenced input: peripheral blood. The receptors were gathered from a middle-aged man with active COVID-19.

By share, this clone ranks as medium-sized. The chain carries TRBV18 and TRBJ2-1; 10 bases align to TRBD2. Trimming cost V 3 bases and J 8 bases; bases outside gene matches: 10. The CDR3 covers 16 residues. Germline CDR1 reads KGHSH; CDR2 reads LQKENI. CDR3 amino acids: CASSPPASGSKDEQFF. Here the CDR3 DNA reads TGTGCCAGCTCACCCCCGGCTAGCGGGAGTAAGGATGAGCAGTTCTTC.

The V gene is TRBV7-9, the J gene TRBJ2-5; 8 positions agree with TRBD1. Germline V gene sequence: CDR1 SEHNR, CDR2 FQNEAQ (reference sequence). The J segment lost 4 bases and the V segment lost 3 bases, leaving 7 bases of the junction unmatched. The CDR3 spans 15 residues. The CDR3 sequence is CASSFGQGYAETQYF. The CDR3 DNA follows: TGTGCCAGCAGCTTCGGACAGGGATATGCAGAGACCCAGTACTTC. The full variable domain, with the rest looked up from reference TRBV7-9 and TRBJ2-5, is DTGVSQNPRHKITKRGQNVTFRCDPISEHNRLYWYRQTLGQGPEFLTYFQNEAQLEKSRLLSDRFSAERPKGSFSTLEIQRTEQGDSAMYLCASSFGQGYAETQYFGPGTRLLVL.

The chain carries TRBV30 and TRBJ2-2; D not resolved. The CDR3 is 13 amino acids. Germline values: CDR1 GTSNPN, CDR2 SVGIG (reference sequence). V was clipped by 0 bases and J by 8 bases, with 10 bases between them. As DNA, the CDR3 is TGTGCCTGGAGTGTAATACAGTTTGGGGAGCTGTTTTTT. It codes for CAWSVIQFGELFF.

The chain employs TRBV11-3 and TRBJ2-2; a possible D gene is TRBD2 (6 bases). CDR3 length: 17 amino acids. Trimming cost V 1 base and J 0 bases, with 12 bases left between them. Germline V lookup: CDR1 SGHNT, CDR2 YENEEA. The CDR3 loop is CASSLAPGTPNTGELFF. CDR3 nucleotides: TGTGCCAGCAGCTTAGCCCCCGGGACTCCGAACACCGGGGAGCTGTTTTTT.

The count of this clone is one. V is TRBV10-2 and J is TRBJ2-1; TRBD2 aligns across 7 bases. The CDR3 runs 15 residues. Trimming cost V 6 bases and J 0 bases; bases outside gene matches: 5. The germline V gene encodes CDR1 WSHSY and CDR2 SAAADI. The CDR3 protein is CASRSGGPSYNEQFF. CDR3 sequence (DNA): TGCGCCAGCAGATCGGGGGGTCCCTCCTACAATGAGCAGTTCTTC.

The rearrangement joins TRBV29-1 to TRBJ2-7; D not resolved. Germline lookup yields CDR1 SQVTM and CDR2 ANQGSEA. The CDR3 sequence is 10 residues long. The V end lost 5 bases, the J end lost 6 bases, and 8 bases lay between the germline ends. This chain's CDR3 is CSVFAGEQYF. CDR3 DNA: TGCAGCGTTTTCGCAGGCGAGCAGTACTTC.

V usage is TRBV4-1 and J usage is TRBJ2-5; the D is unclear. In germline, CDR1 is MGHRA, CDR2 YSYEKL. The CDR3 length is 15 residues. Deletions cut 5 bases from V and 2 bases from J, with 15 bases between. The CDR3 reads CASSYPTGGQETQYF. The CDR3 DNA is TGCGCCAGCAGCTACCCCACGGGTGGTCAAGAGACCCAGTACTTC.

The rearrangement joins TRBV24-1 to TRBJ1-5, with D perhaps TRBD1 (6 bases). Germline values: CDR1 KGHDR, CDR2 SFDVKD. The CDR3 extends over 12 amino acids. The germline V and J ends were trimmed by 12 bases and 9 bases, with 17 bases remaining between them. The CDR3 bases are TGTGCCGCCCGACAGGCCGAGTGGCCCCAGCATTTT. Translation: CAARQAEWPQHF.

In DNA, the CDR3 is TGTGCCAGCAGCCCGACAGGGGGCGAGAACACTGAAGCTTTCTTT. Translated: CASSPTGGENTEAFF. V is TRBV5-6 and J is TRBJ1-1; 10 bases are a match to TRBD1. The CDR3 runs to 15 residues. J was trimmed by 1 base and V by 4 bases; bases with no gene match: 4. Germline-derived CDR1 and CDR2 are SGHDT and YYEEEE.

CDR3 in amino acids: CASSYFGRGIEKLFF. CDR3 bases: TGTGCCAGCAGTTACTTCGGCAGGGGGATTGAAAAACTGTTTTTT. J is TRBJ1-4 and V is TRBV6-6, with 7 bases lining up with TRBD1. The V and J ends lost 1 base and 7 bases, in that order; junction bases with no gene match: 6. The length of the CDR3 is 15 residues. Germline V lookup: CDR1 MNHNY, CDR2 SVGAGI (reference sequence).

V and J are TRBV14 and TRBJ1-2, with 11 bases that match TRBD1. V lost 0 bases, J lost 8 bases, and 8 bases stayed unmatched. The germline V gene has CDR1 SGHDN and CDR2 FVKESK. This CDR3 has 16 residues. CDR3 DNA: TGTGCCAGCAGCCAAGAAATTGGACAGGGGGCGCACGGCTACACCTTC. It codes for CASSQEIGQGAHGYTF.

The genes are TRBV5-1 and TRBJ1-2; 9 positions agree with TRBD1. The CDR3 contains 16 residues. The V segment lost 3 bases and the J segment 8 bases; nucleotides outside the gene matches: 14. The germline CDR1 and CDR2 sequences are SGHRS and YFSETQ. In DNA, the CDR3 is TGCGCCAGCAGCTCGGGACAGGGCGTAGTCGTCAAGGGCTACACCTTC. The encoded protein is CASSSGQGVVVKGYTF.

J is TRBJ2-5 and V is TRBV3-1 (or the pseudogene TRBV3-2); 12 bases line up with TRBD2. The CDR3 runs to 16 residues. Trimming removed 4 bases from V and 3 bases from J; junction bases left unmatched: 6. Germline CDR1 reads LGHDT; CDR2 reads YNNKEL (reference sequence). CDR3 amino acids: CASSRELAGGEETQYF. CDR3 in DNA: TGTGCCAGCAGCCGCGAACTAGCGGGAGGTGAAGAGACCCAGTACTTC.

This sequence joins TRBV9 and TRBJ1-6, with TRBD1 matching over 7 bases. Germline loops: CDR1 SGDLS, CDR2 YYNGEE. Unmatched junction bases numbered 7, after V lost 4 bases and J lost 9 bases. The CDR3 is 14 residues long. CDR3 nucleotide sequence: TGTGCCAGCAGCTGGGGGACAGCTTCTTCACCCCTCCACTTT. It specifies CASSWGTASSPLHF.

CDR3 sequence reads: CASSSPGTGHGYTF. CDR3 coding DNA: TGTGCCAGCAGCTCCCCCGGGACAGGGCATGGCTACACCTTC. The rearrangement links TRBV7-3 to TRBJ1-2; 9 bases are shared with TRBD1. The germline CDR1 and CDR2 sequences are SGHTA and FQGTGA. The CDR3 runs 14 residues. The trim removed 4 bases at V and 6 bases at J, leaving 6 bases unmatched.

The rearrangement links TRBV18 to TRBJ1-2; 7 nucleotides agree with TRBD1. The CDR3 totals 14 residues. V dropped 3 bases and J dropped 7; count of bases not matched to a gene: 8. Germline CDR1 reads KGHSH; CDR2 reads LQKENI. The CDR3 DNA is TGTGCCAGCTCACCCCCGGGACAGATAAGTGGCTACACCTTC. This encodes CASSPPGQISGYTF.

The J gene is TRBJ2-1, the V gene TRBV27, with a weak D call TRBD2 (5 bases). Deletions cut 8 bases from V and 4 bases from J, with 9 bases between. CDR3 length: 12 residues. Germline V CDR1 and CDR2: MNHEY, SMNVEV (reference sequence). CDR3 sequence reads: CASGSRYNEQFF. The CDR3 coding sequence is TGTGCCAGCGGGAGTAGGTACAATGAGCAGTTCTTC.

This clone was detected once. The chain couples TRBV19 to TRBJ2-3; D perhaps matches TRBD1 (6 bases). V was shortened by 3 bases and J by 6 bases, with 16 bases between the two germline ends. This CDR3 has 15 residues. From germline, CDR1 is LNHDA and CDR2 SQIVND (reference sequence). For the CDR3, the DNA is TGTGCCAGTAGTATCAACGGGCAGGGGCGGGATACGCAGTATTTT. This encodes CASSINGQGRDTQYF.

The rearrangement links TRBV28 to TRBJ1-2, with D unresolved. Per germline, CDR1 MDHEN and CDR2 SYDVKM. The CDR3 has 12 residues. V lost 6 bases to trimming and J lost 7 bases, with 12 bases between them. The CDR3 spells CASSLRSRGYTF. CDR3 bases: TGTGCCAGCAGCCTGCGAAGCCGTGGCTACACCTTC.

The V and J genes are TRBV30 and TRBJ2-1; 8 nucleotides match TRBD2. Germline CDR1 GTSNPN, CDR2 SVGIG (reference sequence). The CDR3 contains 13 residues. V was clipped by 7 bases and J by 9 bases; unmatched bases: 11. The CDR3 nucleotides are TGTGCCTCGACTCTGCGGGAGGAGGGTGAGCAGTTCTTC. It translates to CASTLREEGEQFF.

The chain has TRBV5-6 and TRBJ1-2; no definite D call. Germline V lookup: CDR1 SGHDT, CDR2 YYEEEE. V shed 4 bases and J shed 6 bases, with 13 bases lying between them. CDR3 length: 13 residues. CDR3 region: CASSPFSEDGYTF. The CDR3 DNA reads TGTGCCAGCAGCCCTTTCTCTGAGGATGGCTACACCTTC.

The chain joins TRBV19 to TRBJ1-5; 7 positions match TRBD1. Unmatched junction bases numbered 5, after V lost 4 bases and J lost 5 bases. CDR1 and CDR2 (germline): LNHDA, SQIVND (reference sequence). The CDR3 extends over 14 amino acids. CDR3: CASSKGTDYQPQHF. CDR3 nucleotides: TGTGCCAGTAGTAAAGGGACAGATTATCAGCCCCAGCATTTT.

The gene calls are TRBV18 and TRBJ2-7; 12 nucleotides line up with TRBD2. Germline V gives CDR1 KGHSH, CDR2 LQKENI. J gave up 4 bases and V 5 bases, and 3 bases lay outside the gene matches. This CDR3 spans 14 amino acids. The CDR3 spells CASSSTSGSYEQYF. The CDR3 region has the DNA TGTGCCAGCTCATCGACTAGCGGGAGTTACGAGCAGTACTTC.

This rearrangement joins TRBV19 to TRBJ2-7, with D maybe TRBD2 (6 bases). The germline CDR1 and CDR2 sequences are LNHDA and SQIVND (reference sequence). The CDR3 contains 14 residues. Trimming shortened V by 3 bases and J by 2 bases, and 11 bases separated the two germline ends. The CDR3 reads CASSISGTPYEQYF. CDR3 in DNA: TGTGCCAGTAGTATCTCCGGGACTCCCTACGAGCAGTACTTC. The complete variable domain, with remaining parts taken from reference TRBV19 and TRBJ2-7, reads DGGITQSPKYLFRKEGQNVTLSCEQNLNHDAMYWYRQDPGQGLRLIYYSQIVNDFQKGDIAEGYSVSREKKESFPLTVTSAQKNPTAFYLCASSISGTPYEQYFGPGTRLTVT.

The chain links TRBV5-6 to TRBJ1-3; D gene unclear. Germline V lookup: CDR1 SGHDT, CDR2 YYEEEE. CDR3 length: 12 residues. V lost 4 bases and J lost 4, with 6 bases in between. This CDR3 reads CASSPGGNTIYF. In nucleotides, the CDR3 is TGTGCCAGCAGCCCCGGGGGAAACACCATATATTTT. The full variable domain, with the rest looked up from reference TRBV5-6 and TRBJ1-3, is DAGVTQSPTHLIKTRGQQVTLRCSPKSGHDTVSWYQQALGQGPQFIFQYYEEEERQRGNFPDRFSGHQFPNYSSELNVNALLLGDSALYLCASSPGGNTIYFGEGSWLTVV.